A selection of T cell receptor beta chains follows, all from one sample in a study of cytomegalovirus exposure and HLA in healthy donors. Using immunoSEQ multiplex PCR, the repertoire was profiled, and TCRdb retains in-frame clones only, with some absent. The sample records roughly 140,000 clones, 55% to 80% being singletons. The sequencing input was PBMCs. These receptors were obtained from a woman aged 55-69 years in good health and CMV-seropositive. CDR3s include the opening cysteine and the closing phenylalanine or tryptophan. Fields, in order: clone size, D gene, J gene, V gene, CDR3 DNA, CDR3 protein. A D gene is named only where the DNA matches it firmly. Clone size is given for some rows only: seen once, a few or many times, or a class if the clone is expanded.

NA	NA	TRBJ2-2	TRBV19	TGTGCCAGTAGTCCCCGGGGGAGCGGGGAGCTGTTTTTT	CASSPRGSGELFF
NA	TRBD1	TRBJ1-4	TRBV5-1	TGCGCCAGCAGCTTAACAGGGGCAACTAATGAAAAACTGTTTTTT	CASSLTGATNEKLFF
NA	NA	TRBJ1-4	TRBV28	TGTGCCAGCAGTGCCATTGATTGGGCCCTAAATGAAAAACTGTTTTTT	CASSAIDWALNEKLFF
NA	NA	TRBJ1-5	TRBV6-6	TGTGCCAGCAGTTTGGCCTCATCTAGCAATCAGCCCCAGCATTTT	CASSLASSSNQPQHF
NA	TRBD2	TRBJ2-3	TRBV19	TGTGCCAGTAGTATGTGGGCGGGAGTCACGGATACGCAGTATTTT	CASSMWAGVTDTQYF
few	TRBD1	TRBJ2-5	TRBV5-1	TGCGCCAGCACCAGGACAGGGAGAGAAGAGACCCAGTACTTC	CASTRTGREETQYF
few	TRBD1	TRBJ2-7	TRBV6-5	TGTGCCAGCAGTCTGGACAGGGGATCCTACGAGCAGTACTTC	CASSLDRGSYEQYF
NA	TRBD2	TRBJ2-5	TRBV7-6	TGTGCCAGCAGCCGGAGCGGGAGTCGTCAAGAGACCCAGTACTTC	CASSRSGSRQETQYF
NA	NA	TRBJ2-7	TRBV27	TGTGCCAGCAGCTCGGGACTTTACGAGCAGTACTTC	CASSSGLYEQYF
few	NA	TRBJ2-7	TRBV11-2	TGTGCCAGCAGCTTCGTTGAGGGGGGGGACTACGAGCAGTACTTC	CASSFVEGGDYEQYF
NA	NA	TRBJ2-4	TRBV6-5	TGTGCCAGCAGCCGTGACAGGATGAACATTCAGTACTTC	CASSRDRMNIQYF
few	NA	TRBJ2-5	TRBV5-8	TGTGCCAGCAGCTTGATCTCAGAGACCCAGTACTTC	CASSLISETQYF
few	NA	TRBJ1-2	TRBV6-4	TGTGCCAGCATGGGTCCACCGGGCTATGGCTACACCTTC	CASMGPPGYGYTF
NA	NA	TRBJ1-5	TRBV28	TGTGCCAGCAGTTTATTGGGGTTGGGGCTCAATCAGCCCCAGCATTTT	CASSLLGLGLNQPQHF
NA	NA	TRBJ2-1	TRBV28	TGTGCCAGCAGTCCTCTAGCGACGTACAATGAGCAGTTCTTC	CASSPLATYNEQFF